The clone carrying this T cell receptor (beta chain) was found a few times. Per germline, CDR1 MDHEN and CDR2 SYDVKM. Trimming cost V 5 bases and J 1 base; bases outside gene matches: 9. The CDR3 consists of 17 residues. The data were taken from a study of early T cells in non-severe SARS-CoV-2 infection. Separate cDNA molecules each had unique molecular identifiers attached to them. TCRdb independently ran MiXCR on the 5' RACE reads; one entry per CDR3 protein. Of 20,000 to 25,000 distinct CDR3 sequences listed, 4% to 5.5% are singletons. The clonotype comes from an adult who was a healthcare worker with PCR-confirmed SARS-CoV-2 infection or an uninfected control (not recorded which). The specimen was whole blood. The genes are TRBV28 and TRBJ2-7; 12 positions agree with TRBD2. This chain's CDR3 is CASSQTSGRTMSYEQYF. The CDR3 DNA follows: TGTGCCAGCAGTCAGACTAGCGGGAGAACGATGTCCTACGAGCAGTACTTC. Based on the CDR3 plus reference TRBV28 and TRBJ2-7, the full variable domain is DVKVTQSSRYLVKRTGEKVFLECVQDMDHENMFWYRQDPGLGLRLIYFSYDVKMKEKGDIPEGYSVSREKKERFSLILESASTNQTSMYLCASSQTSGRTMSYEQYFGPGTRLTVT.